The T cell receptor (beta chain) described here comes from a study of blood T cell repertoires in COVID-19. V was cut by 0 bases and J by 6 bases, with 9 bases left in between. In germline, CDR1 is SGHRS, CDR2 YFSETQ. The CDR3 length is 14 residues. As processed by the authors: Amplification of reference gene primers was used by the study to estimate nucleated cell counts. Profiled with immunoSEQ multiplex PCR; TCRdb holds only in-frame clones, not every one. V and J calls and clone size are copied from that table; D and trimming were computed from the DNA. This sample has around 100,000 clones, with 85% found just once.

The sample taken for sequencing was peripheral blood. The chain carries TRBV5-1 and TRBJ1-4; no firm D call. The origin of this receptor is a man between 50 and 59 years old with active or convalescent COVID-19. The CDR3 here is CASSLGGSYEKLFF. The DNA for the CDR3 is TGCGCCAGCAGCTTGGGAGGTTCATATGAAAAACTGTTTTTT.